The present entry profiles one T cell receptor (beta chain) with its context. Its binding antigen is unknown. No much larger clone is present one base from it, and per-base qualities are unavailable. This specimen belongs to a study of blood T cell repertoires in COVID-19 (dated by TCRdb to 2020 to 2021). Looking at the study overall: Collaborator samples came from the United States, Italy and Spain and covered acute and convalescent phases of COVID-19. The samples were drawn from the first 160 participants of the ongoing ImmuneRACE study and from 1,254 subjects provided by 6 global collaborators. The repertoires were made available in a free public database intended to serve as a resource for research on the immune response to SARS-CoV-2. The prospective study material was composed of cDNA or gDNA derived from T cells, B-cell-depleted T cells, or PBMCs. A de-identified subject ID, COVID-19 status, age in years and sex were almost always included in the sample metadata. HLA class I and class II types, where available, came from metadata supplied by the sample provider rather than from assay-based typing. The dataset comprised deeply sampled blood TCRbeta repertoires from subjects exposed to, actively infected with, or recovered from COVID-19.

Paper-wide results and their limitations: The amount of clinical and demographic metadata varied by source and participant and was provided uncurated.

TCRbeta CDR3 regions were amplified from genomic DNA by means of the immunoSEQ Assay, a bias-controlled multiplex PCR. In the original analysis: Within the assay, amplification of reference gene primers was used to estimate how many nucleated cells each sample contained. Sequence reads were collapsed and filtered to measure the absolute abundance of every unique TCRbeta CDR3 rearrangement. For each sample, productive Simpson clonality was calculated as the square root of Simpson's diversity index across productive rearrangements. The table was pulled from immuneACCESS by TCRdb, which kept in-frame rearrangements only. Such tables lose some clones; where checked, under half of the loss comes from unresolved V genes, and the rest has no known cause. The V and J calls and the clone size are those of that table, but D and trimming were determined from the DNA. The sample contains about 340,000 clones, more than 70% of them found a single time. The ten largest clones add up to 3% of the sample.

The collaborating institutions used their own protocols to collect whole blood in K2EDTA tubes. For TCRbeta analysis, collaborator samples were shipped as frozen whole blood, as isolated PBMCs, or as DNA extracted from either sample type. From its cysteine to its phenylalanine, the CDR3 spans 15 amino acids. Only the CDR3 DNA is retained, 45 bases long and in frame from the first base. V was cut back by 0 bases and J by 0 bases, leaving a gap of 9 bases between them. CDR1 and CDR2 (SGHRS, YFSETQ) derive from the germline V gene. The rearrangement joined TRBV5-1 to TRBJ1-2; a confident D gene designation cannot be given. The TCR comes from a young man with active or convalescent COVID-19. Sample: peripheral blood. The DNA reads TGCGCCAGCAGCTTGGACCTGCCAGCTAACTATGGCTACACCTTC. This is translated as CASSLDLPANYGYTF.